The table lists the clone carrying this TCR beta chain with a count of one. Its antigen is still unknown. These data belong to a study of T cells in localized non-small cell lung cancer. General study findings and limits: Uninvolved adjacent lung showed the highest T cell clonality, exceeding tumor. Since sequencing was restricted to only one region of the tumor, intratumor heterogeneity remains a possibility.

Germline CDR1 is SEHNR and CDR2 is FQNEAQ (reference sequence). The CDR3 loop spans 17 amino acids. The V segment lost 2 bases and the J segment 8 bases; nucleotides outside the gene matches: 11. Sequencing was performed with immunoSEQ multiplex PCR; in TCRdb, only in-frame clones are kept and a portion is missing. This table holds roughly 38,000 clones, about nine tenths found once. The rearrangement joins TRBV7-9 to TRBJ2-1; TRBD1 agrees at 11 bases. The sequences come from peripheral blood, collected before any cancer treatment. This clonotype was sampled from a female donor of 60 years or more with stage I squamous cell lung carcinoma. CDR3 in DNA: TGTGCCAGCAGCTTAACTGCCGGGACAGGGGGTATCGATGAGCAGTTCTTC. This sequence encodes CASSLTAGTGGIDEQFF.